These 15 T cell receptor beta chains share one sample of origin, sequenced in a study of cytomegalovirus exposure and HLA in healthy donors. Researchers ran the PCR with 60 Vbeta and 13 Jbeta primers. Profiling relied on immunoSEQ multiplex PCR, and the TCRdb table lists in-frame clones only, not all of them. The table has over 110,000 clones, around 82% seen once. The sample taken for sequencing was PBMCs. These receptors originate from a middle-aged woman in good health and CMV-seropositive.

The rearrangement joins TRBV7-6 to TRBJ1-1; D unclear. Trimming pared 2 bases from V and 5 bases from J, leaving 18 bases between. CDR3 size: 16 residues. Germline V gene lookup returns CDR1 SGHVS and CDR2 FNYEAQ. CDR3 protein: CASSLNSQSGTTEAFF. DNA for the CDR3: TGTGCCAGCAGCTTAAATTCCCAAAGCGGTACGACTGAAGCTTTCTTT.

The chain joins TRBV6-6 to TRBJ2-3, with D perhaps TRBD2 (6 bases). CDR3 size: 16 residues. Germline V gene sequence: CDR1 MNHNY, CDR2 SVGAGI (reference sequence). The V and J ends lost 2 bases and 2 bases respectively, with 14 bases between them. The CDR3, as DNA: TGTGCCAGCAGTTACCAGCTAGCGCCCTACACAGATACGCAGTATTTT. Encoded protein: CASSYQLAPYTDTQYF.

The chain couples TRBV6-5 to TRBJ1-5; D ambiguous. V lost 0 bases and J 5 bases, leaving 11 bases between the germline ends. Germline V gene lookup returns CDR1 MNHEY and CDR2 SVGAGI. The CDR3 covers 15 residues. CDR3 in amino acids: CASSYSPGGDQPQHF. In DNA, the CDR3 is TGTGCCAGCAGTTACTCGCCAGGCGGGGATCAGCCCCAGCATTTT.

A single count supports this clone. This chain connects TRBV10-2 to TRBJ1-2; the match to TRBD1 covers 8 bases. The CDR3 covers 14 residues. Germline CDR1 is WSHSY and CDR2 is SAAADI. V was pared by 4 bases and J by 7 bases, with 8 bases of the junction left unmatched. CDR3 residues: CASSVGRGLSGYTF. DNA for the CDR3: TGCGCCAGCAGTGTAGGCAGGGGGCTAAGTGGCTACACCTTC.

V and J are TRBV7-8 and TRBJ1-1, with a tentative D call TRBD1 (5 bases). CDR1 is SGHVS and CDR2 is FQNEAQ in the germline V gene. The germline V and J ends were trimmed by 1 base and 4 bases, with 13 bases remaining between them. This CDR3 has 15 amino acids. The CDR3: CASSLGAGGTTEAFF. The CDR3 region has the DNA TGTGCCAGCAGCTTAGGGGCAGGAGGGACCACTGAAGCTTTCTTT.

The count of this clone is one. The chain has TRBV21-1 and TRBJ2-6; TRBD1, the table's D call, was not compared with the DNA. TRBV21-1 has pseudogene status. This CDR3 is built from 18 residues. The CDR3 protein is CASSNLQGIASGANVLTF. DNA for the CDR3: TGTGCCAGCAGCAACTTACAGGGTATAGCCTCTGGGGCCAACGTCCTGACTTTC.

The chain joins TRBV15 to TRBJ2-5; TRBD2 is a possible D gene (7 bases). There are 15 residues in the CDR3. CDR1 LNHNV and CDR2 YYDKDF come from the germline V gene (reference sequence). Trimming shortened V by 3 bases and J by 3 bases, and 14 bases separated the two germline ends. CDR3 sequence: CATSRLQGGEETQYF. CDR3 sequence (DNA): TGTGCCACCAGCAGGTTACAGGGAGGGGAAGAGACCCAGTACTTC.

This clone was observed a few times. V is TRBV6-5 and J is TRBJ2-7; 7 positions match TRBD1. CDR3 size: 15 residues. Germline V lookup: CDR1 MNHEY, CDR2 SVGAGI. The trim removed 2 bases at V and 4 bases at J, leaving 8 bases unmatched. The CDR3 DNA sequence: TGTGCCAGCAGTTACCGGCGGACAGGAGTGTACGAGCAGTACTTC. This codes for CASSYRRTGVYEQYF.

The chain is built from TRBV4-1 and TRBJ1-1; D unresolved. The germline V and J ends were trimmed by 0 bases and 7 bases, with 12 bases remaining between them. CDR3 size: 14 residues. From germline, CDR1 is MGHRA and CDR2 YSYEKL. CDR3 bases: TGCGCCAGCAGCCAAGAAGTAGCGGCACGTGAAGCTTTCTTT. Translating it yields CASSQEVAAREAFF.

The V call is TRBV9, the J call TRBJ1-1, with 8 bases that match TRBD1. J was trimmed by 9 bases and V by 4 bases; bases with no gene match: 11. Germline lookup yields CDR1 SGDLS and CDR2 YYNGEE. The length of the CDR3 is 14 residues. CDR3 sequence reads: CASSTSGGAEQAFF. CDR3 DNA: TGTGCCAGCAGCACCTCAGGGGGCGCGGAGCAAGCTTTCTTT.

CDR3 DNA sequence: TGCGCCAGCAGCTTGGTAGGGACAGGGCCTAATGAGCAGTTCTTC. It is translated as CASSLVGTGPNEQFF. V is TRBV5-1 and J is TRBJ2-1; 9 nucleotides match TRBD1. CDR1 SGHRS and CDR2 YFSETQ come from the germline V gene. The CDR3 consists of 15 residues. V lost 0 bases, J lost 7 bases, and 5 bases stayed unmatched.

The chain carries TRBV5-1 and TRBJ2-7; D call uncertain. CDR3 size: 12 residues. Trimming pared 4 bases from V and 0 bases from J, leaving 5 bases between. Germline V lookup: CDR1 SGHRS, CDR2 YFSETQ. For the CDR3, the DNA is TGCGCCAGCAGCCTCTCCTCCTACGAGCAGTACTTC. It translates to CASSLSSYEQYF.

The chain uses TRBV5-5 and TRBJ1-4; 7 bases line up with TRBD1. The CDR3 spans 16 residues. Unmatched junction bases numbered 7, after V lost 4 bases and J lost 1 base. CDR1 and CDR2 (germline): SGHKS, YYEKEE (reference sequence). This CDR3 is CASSQSRQGTNEKLFF. In DNA form, the CDR3 reads TGTGCCAGCAGCCAATCAAGACAGGGAACTAATGAAAAACTGTTTTTT.

This clone came up a few times. V is TRBV28 and J is TRBJ2-5, with D possibly matching TRBD2 (5 bases). Germline V gene data show CDR1 as MDHEN and CDR2 as SYDVKM. The CDR3 consists of 17 residues. V was cut by 7 bases and J by 1 base, with 22 bases left in between. CDR3 sequence: CASNSPTEAGRQETQYF. DNA for the CDR3: TGTGCCAGCAACTCGCCAACGGAGGCAGGACGCCAAGAGACCCAGTACTTC.

V gene TRBV7-9 combines with J gene TRBJ1-1; D uncertain. Deletions cut 1 base from V and 9 bases from J, with 9 bases between. Germline CDR1 reads SEHNR; CDR2 reads FQNEAQ (reference sequence). The CDR3 consists of 12 residues. CDR3 loop: CASSLGARQAFF. Written as DNA, the CDR3 is TGTGCCAGCAGCTTAGGAGCGCGGCAAGCTTTCTTT.